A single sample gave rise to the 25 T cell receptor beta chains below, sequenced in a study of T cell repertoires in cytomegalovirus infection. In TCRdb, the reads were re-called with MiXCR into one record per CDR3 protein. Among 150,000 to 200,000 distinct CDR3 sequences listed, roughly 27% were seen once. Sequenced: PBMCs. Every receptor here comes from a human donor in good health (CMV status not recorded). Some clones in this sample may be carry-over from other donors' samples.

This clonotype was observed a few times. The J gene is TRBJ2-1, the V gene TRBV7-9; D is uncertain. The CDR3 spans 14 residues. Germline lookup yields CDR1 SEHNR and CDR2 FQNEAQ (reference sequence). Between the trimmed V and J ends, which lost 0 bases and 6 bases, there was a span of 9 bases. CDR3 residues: CASSLASPFNEQFF. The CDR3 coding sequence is TGTGCCAGCAGCTTAGCCTCACCCTTCAATGAGCAGTTCTTC.

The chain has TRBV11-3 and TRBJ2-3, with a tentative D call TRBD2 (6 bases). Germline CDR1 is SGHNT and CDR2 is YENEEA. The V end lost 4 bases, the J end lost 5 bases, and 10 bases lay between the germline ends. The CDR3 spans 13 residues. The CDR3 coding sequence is TGTGCCAGCAGCTCGTCGGGGGTAGATACGCAGTATTTT. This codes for CASSSSGVDTQYF.

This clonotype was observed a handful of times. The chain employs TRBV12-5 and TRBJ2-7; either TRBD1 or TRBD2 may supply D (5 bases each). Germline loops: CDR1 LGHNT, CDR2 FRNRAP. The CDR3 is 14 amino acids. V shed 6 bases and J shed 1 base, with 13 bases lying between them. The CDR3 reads CASGRDGLSYEQYF. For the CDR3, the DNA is TGTGCTAGTGGCCGGGACGGCTTATCCTACGAGCAGTACTTC.

The CDR3 sequence: CASSLKRYGYTF. CDR3 in DNA: TGTGCCAGCAGCTTGAAACGGTATGGCTACACCTTC. The V and J genes are TRBV5-6 and TRBJ1-2; D remains unclear. Germline V gives CDR1 SGHDT, CDR2 YYEEEE. V was clipped by 1 base and J by 5 bases, with 6 bases between them. The CDR3 spans 12 residues.

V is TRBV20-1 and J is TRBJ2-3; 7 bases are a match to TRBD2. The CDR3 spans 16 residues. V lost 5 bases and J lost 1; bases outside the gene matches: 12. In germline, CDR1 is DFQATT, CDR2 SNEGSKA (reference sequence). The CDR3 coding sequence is TGCAGTGCTCTCGCCCATTTGCTAGCGGGCACAGATACGCAGTATTTT. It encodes CSALAHLLAGTDTQYF.

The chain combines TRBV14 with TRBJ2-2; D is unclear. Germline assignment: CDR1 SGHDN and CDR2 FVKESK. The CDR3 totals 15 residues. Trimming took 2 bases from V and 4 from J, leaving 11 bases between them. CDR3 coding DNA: TGTGCCAGCAGCCAAAGGGTCCGGACCACCGGGGAGCTGTTTTTT. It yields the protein CASSQRVRTTGELFF.

In DNA, the CDR3 is TGTGCCAGCAGCTCAGGGGACAGGGGGCTTGTAGATACGCAGTATTTT. This translates into CASSSGDRGLVDTQYF. This rearrangement joins TRBV6-8 to TRBJ2-3; 12 bases fit TRBD1. The CDR3 is made up of 16 amino acids. The junction had 9 bases not matched to a gene; V was cut back by 6 bases and J by 5 bases. Germline V gene data show CDR1 as MNHGY and CDR2 as SAAAGT.

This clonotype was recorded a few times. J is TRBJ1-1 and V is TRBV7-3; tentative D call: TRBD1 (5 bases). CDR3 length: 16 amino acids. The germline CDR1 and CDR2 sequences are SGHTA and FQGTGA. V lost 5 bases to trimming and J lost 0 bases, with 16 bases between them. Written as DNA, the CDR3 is TGTGCCAGCAGCGCTAACCAGGGTAGGATGAACACTGAAGCTTTCTTT. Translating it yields CASSANQGRMNTEAFF.

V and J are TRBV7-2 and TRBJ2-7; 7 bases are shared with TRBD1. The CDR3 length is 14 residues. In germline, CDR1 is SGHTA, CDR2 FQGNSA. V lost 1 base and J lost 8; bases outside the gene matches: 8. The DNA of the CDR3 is TGTGCCAGCAGCTTAGGAACAGGGGCGCAACAGCAGTACTTC. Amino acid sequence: CASSLGTGAQQQYF.

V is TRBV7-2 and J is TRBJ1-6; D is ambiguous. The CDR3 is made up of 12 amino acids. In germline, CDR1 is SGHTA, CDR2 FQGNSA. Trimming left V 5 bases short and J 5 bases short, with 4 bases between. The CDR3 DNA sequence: TGTGCCAGCAGCCCCAATAATTCACCCCTCCACTTT. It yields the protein CASSPNNSPLHF.

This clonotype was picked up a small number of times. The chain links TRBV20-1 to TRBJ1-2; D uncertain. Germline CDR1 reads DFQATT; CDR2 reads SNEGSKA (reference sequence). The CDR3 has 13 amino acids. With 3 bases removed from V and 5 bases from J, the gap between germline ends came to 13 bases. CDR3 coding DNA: TGCAGTGCTAGGCCGGTAGGGTCGTATGGCTACACCTTC. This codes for CSARPVGSYGYTF.

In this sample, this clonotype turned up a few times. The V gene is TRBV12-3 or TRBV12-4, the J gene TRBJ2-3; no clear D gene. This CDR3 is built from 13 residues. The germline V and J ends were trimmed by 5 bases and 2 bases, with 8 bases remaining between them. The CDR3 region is CASSPVVTDTQYF. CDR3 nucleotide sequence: TGTGCCAGCAGTCCCGTCGTCACAGATACGCAGTATTTT.

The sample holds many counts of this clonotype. The CDR3 loop is CASSLDYSNQPQHF. The CDR3 bases are TGTGCCAGCAGCTTAGACTATAGCAATCAGCCCCAGCATTTT. The V gene is TRBV7-2, the J gene TRBJ1-5; D is unclear. CDR1 and CDR2 (germline): SGHTA, FQGNSA. Trimming cost V 1 base and J 0 bases, with 4 bases left between them. This CDR3 is 14 amino acids long.

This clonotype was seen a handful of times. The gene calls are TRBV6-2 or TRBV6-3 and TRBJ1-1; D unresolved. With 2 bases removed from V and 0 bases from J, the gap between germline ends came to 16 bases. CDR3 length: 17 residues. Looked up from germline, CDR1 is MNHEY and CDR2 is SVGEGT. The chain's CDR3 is CASSYGVTKGVNTEAFF. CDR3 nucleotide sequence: TGTGCCAGCAGTTACGGCGTAACAAAAGGAGTGAACACTGAAGCTTTCTTT.

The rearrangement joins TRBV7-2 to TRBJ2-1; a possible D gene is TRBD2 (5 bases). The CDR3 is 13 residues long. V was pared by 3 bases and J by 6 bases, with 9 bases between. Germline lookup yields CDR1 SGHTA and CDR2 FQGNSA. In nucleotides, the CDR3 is TGTGCCAGCAGCTTGGACCGGGGCAATGAGCAGTTCTTC. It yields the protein CASSLDRGNEQFF.

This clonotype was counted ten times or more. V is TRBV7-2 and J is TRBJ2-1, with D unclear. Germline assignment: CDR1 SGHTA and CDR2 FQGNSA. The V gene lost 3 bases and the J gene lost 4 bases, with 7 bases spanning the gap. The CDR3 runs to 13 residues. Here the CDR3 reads CASSLILYNEQFF. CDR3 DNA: TGTGCCAGCAGCTTGATACTTTACAATGAGCAGTTCTTC. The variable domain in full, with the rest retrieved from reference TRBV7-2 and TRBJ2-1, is GAGVSQSPSNKVTEKGKDVELRCDPISGHTALYWYRQSLGQGLEFLIYFQGNSAPDKSGLPSDRFSAERTGGSVSTLTIQRTQQEDSAVYLCASSLILYNEQFFGPGTRLTVL.

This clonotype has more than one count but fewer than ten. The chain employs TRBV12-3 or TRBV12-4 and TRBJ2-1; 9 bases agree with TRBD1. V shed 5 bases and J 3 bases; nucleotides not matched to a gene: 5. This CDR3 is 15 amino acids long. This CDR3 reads CASSAGTGSYNEQFF. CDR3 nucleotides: TGTGCCAGCAGTGCCGGGACAGGGAGCTACAATGAGCAGTTCTTC.

The CDR3 region is CASSKPSTDHYEQYF. The CDR3 nucleotides read TGTGCCAGTAGTAAGCCGTCGACAGACCACTACGAGCAGTACTTC. The chain recombines TRBV19 with TRBJ2-7; tentatively, D is TRBD1 (5 bases). V was trimmed by 4 bases and J by 3 bases, leaving 16 bases between them. Germline loops: CDR1 LNHDA, CDR2 SQIVND (reference sequence). The CDR3 has 15 residues.

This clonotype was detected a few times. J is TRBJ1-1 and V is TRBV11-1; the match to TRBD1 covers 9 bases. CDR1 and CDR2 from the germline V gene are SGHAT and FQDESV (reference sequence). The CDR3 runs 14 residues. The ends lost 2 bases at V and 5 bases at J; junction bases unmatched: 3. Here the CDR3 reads CASSLHRGQTEAFF. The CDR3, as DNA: TGTGCCAGCAGCTTACACAGGGGGCAAACTGAAGCTTTCTTT.

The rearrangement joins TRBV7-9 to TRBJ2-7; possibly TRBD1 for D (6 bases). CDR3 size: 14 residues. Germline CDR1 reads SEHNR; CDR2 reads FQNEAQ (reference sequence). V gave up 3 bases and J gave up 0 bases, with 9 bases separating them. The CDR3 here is CASSFQDSSYEQYF. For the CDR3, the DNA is TGTGCCAGCAGCTTCCAGGACAGCTCCTACGAGCAGTACTTC.

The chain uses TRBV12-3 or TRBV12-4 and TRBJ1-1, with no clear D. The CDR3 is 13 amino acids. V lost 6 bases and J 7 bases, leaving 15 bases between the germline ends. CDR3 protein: CASSVVRFDEAFF. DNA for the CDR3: TGTGCCAGCAGCGTCGTCAGGTTCGATGAAGCTTTCTTT.

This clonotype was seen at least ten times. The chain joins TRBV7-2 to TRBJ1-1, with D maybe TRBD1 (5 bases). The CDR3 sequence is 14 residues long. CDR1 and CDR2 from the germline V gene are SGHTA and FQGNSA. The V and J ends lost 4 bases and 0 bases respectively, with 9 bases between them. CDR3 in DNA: TGTGCCAGCAGCTACTCAGGGATGAACACTGAAGCTTTCTTT. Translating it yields CASSYSGMNTEAFF.

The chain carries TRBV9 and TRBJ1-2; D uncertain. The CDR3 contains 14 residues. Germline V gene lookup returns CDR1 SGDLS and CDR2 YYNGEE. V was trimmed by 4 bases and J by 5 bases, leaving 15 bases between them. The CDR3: CASSPLEGAYGYTF. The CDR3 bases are TGTGCCAGCAGCCCACTGGAGGGTGCTTATGGCTACACCTTC.

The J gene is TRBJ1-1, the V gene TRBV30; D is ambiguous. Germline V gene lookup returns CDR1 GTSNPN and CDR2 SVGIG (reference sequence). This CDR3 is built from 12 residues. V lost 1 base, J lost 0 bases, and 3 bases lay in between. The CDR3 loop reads CAWSGLNTEAFF. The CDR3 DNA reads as TGTGCCTGGAGTGGGCTGAACACTGAAGCTTTCTTT.

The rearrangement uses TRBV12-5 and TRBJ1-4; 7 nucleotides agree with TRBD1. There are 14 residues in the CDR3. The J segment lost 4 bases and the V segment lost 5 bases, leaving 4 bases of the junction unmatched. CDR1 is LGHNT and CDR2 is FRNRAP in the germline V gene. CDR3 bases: TGTGCTAGTGGTACGGGACAGATTAATGAAAAACTGTTTTTT. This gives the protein CASGTGQINEKLFF.